The 19 T cell receptor beta chains listed next were all sequenced from one sample in a study of human T cells and chemical hapten exposure. TCRdb redid the calling of the RACE reads with MiXCR, one entry per CDR3 protein. The sample includes around 120,000 distinct CDR3 sequences, around 13% of them seen just once. Noted time point: patch test 1, 2 weeks after DPC sensitization. Sample treatment: therapeutic diphenylcyclopropenone sensitization with weekly scalp DPC. The material sequenced was whole blood, taken in connection with sensitization to the hapten diphenylcyclopropenone (DPC). The receptors here all came from a man between 18 and 35 years old with alopecia areata. Some clones in this sample may be carry-over from other donors' samples.

This clonotype was seen only a few times. V and J are TRBV10-3 and TRBJ1-6; 9 nucleotides agree with TRBD1. V trimming: 6 bases; J trimming: 6 bases; junction bases outside the gene matches: 12. Germline V CDR1 and CDR2: ENHRY, SYGVKD. The length of the CDR3 is 17 residues. CDR3 DNA: TGTGCCATCAGCCCGGGACAGGGCAAAGGTGGTAATTCACCCCTCCACTTT. Translation: CAISPGQGKGGNSPLHF.

The V gene is TRBV7-8, the J gene TRBJ2-5; D tentatively reads TRBD1 or TRBD2 (5 bases each). Germline CDR1 SGHVS, CDR2 FQNEAQ. The germline V and J ends were trimmed by 3 bases and 4 bases, with 12 bases remaining between them. The CDR3 extends over 14 amino acids. CDR3 nucleotide sequence: TGTGCCAGCAGCTTCGTCTCGGGGACAGAGACCCAGTACTTC. This encodes CASSFVSGTETQYF.

The rearrangement links TRBV28 to TRBJ1-6, with 10 bases identical to TRBD1. Unmatched junction bases numbered 0, after V lost 4 bases and J lost 6 bases. Germline CDR1 and CDR2: MDHEN and SYDVKM. The CDR3 has 14 residues. The CDR3 loop reads CASSWDRGNSPLHF. CDR3 nucleotides: TGTGCCAGCAGTTGGGACAGGGGTAATTCACCCCTCCACTTT.

This clonotype was found a few times. The rearrangement links TRBV11-1 to TRBJ2-3; 8 positions agree with TRBD2. V trimming: 4 bases; J trimming: 2 bases; junction bases outside the gene matches: 8. Germline-derived CDR1 and CDR2 are SGHAT and FQDESV (reference sequence). The CDR3 consists of 16 residues. The CDR3 here is CASSWERGGFTDTQYF. CDR3 nucleotide sequence: TGTGCCAGCAGCTGGGAACGGGGGGGTTTCACAGATACGCAGTATTTT.

This clonotype was counted many times. The gene calls are TRBV7-2 and TRBJ1-4; D gene ambiguous. The CDR3 runs 15 residues. Trimming left V 5 bases short and J 8 bases short, with 18 bases between. CDR1 SGHTA and CDR2 FQGNSA come from the germline V gene. The CDR3 region is CASSVGPSAREKLFF. The CDR3 region has the DNA TGTGCCAGCAGCGTAGGACCGTCGGCGAGAGAAAAACTGTTTTTT.

The V and J genes are TRBV4-3 and TRBJ1-1; no clear D gene. V was clipped by 1 base and J by 0 bases, with 18 bases between them. This CDR3 has 18 amino acids. Germline loops: CDR1 LGHNA, CDR2 YSLEER. In DNA form, the CDR3 reads TGCGCCAGCAGCCAAGGCCCCCTACCCCCGGGCATGAACACTGAAGCTTTCTTT. It yields the protein CASSQGPLPPGMNTEAFF.

This clonotype appeared many times. The chain recombines TRBV3-1 with TRBJ2-7; either TRBD1 or TRBD2 may supply D (5 bases each). The CDR3 has 15 residues. V was pared by 2 bases and J by 3 bases, with 14 bases between. Germline CDR1 reads LGHDT; CDR2 reads YNNKEL (reference sequence). The CDR3 sequence: CASSQLIGTNYEQYF. The CDR3 region has the DNA TGTGCCAGCAGCCAACTGATTGGGACCAACTACGAGCAGTACTTC.

This CDR3 is CASSLGRSGPGANVLTF. CDR3 sequence (DNA): TGTGCCAGCAGCTTAGGCAGGTCAGGGCCTGGGGCCAACGTCCTGACTTTC. The rearrangement links TRBV7-6 to TRBJ2-6; possibly TRBD1 for D (5 bases). CDR1 and CDR2 from the germline V gene are SGHVS and FNYEAQ. This CDR3 spans 17 amino acids. Trimming pared 1 base from V and 2 bases from J, leaving 12 bases between.

The CDR3 coding sequence is TGTGCCAGCCAAACAGGGGGCGCAGATGGCTACACCTTC. Protein product: CASQTGGADGYTF. The chain links TRBV28 to TRBJ1-2, with TRBD1 matching 9 bases. Germline CDR1 and CDR2: MDHEN and SYDVKM. V gave up 8 bases and J gave up 6 bases; unmatched junction bases: 7. This CDR3 has 13 residues.

The V and J genes are TRBV12-3 or TRBV12-4 and TRBJ1-1; TRBD1 might be the D (6 bases). V lost 6 bases, J lost 0 bases, and 8 bases lay in between. The CDR3 has 13 residues. The CDR3 sequence is CASRDSLNTEAFF. DNA of the CDR3: TGTGCCAGCAGGGACAGCTTGAACACTGAAGCTTTCTTT.

This chain connects TRBV20-1 to TRBJ2-3; 8 bases fit TRBD2. The CDR3 runs to 14 residues. Trimming cost V 6 bases and J 0 bases; bases outside gene matches: 5. The germline CDR1 and CDR2 sequences are DFQATT and SNEGSKA (reference sequence). CDR3: CSARLASSTDTQYF. The CDR3 nucleotides are TGCAGTGCACGACTAGCGTCTAGCACAGATACGCAGTATTTT.

This clonotype was seen repeatedly, ten times or more. The gene calls are TRBV6-4 and TRBJ2-1, with D possibly being TRBD2 (6 bases). With 0 bases removed from V and 8 bases from J, the gap between germline ends came to 20 bases. CDR1 and CDR2 (germline): MRHNA, SNTAGT. The CDR3 is 17 amino acids. The CDR3 DNA follows: TGTGCCAGCAGTGACTCGTTTGGGCGGGGAAGAAGGCATGAGCAGTTCTTC. This gives the protein CASSDSFGRGRRHEQFF.

The chain has TRBV7-6 and TRBJ2-5, with D perhaps matching TRBD1 or TRBD2 (5 bases each). With 4 bases removed from V and 2 bases from J, the gap between germline ends came to 8 bases. Looked up from germline, CDR1 is SGHVS and CDR2 is FNYEAQ. The CDR3 contains 13 residues. This CDR3 reads CASSWGPQETQYF. The CDR3 region has the DNA TGTGCCAGCAGCTGGGGACCGCAAGAGACCCAGTACTTC.

J is TRBJ1-2 and V is TRBV4-1; D is unresolved. In germline, CDR1 is MGHRA, CDR2 YSYEKL. CDR3 length equals 14 residues. Trimming shortened V by 0 bases and J by 4 bases, and 9 bases separated the two germline ends. This CDR3 reads CASSQEGDLYGYTF. The CDR3 DNA reads as TGCGCCAGCAGCCAAGAGGGCGATCTCTATGGCTACACCTTC.

Only a few counts were recorded for this clonotype. This rearrangement joins TRBV27 to TRBJ1-5; 8 bases map to TRBD1. The junction had 11 bases not matched to a gene; V was cut back by 6 bases and J by 4 bases. The CDR3 covers 16 residues. Germline V gene data show CDR1 as MNHEY and CDR2 as SMNVEV (reference sequence). The CDR3: CASSHLGQAGNQPQHF. The CDR3 nucleotides read TGTGCCAGCAGCCACCTGGGACAGGCGGGGAATCAGCCCCAGCATTTT.

The CDR3 protein is CASSQEGDLNTEAFF. CDR3 nucleotide sequence: TGTGCCAGCAGCCAAGAGGGGGACCTGAACACTGAAGCTTTCTTT. The genes are TRBV3-1 and TRBJ1-1; a possible D gene is TRBD1 (5 bases). Trimming cost V 0 bases and J 0 bases, with 8 bases left between them. The CDR3 is 15 residues long. The V gene's germline CDR1 is LGHDT and CDR2 YNNKEL (reference sequence).

This clonotype was observed a few times. The rearrangement joins TRBV7-9 to TRBJ2-4, with a possible D match to TRBD1 (5 bases). This CDR3 has 12 amino acids. V shed 6 bases and J shed 8 bases, with 11 bases lying between them. CDR1 SEHNR and CDR2 FQNEAQ come from the germline V gene (reference sequence). CDR3 loop: CASRSEGDIQYF. CDR3 DNA: TGTGCCAGCAGATCCGAAGGGGACATTCAGTACTTC.

The sample holds a few counts of this clonotype. The chain employs TRBV13 and TRBJ2-1, with TRBD2 matching over 12 bases. Losses at the gene ends were 1 base for V and 4 bases for J; bases not matched to a gene: 2. Looked up from germline, CDR1 is PRHDT and CDR2 is FYEKMQ (reference sequence). CDR3 length equals 16 residues. CDR3: CASSLAGLAGYNEQFF. The CDR3 DNA reads TGTGCCAGCAGCTTAGCGGGACTAGCGGGTTACAATGAGCAGTTCTTC.

This clonotype was seen many times. CDR3 region: CASSHPASGGAREQFF. The CDR3 DNA sequence: TGTGCCAGCAGCCACCCGGCTAGCGGGGGGGCGAGGGAGCAGTTCTTC. The chain is built from TRBV6-2 or TRBV6-3 and TRBJ2-1; 12 nucleotides match TRBD2. Germline CDR1 MNHEY, CDR2 SVGEGT. J was trimmed by 10 bases and V by 6 bases; bases with no gene match: 13. The CDR3 totals 16 residues.